This T cell receptor beta chain was sequenced during a study of T cell responses to AZD1222 COVID-19 vaccine. Study-wide results and limits: The study found Spike-specific TCR breadth and depth rose after two AZD1222 doses. Clonal diversity was possibly underestimated; the donors were predominantly white British and more often female.

The protocol was immunoSEQ multiplex PCR, while the TCRdb copy is restricted to in-frame clones and leaves out a portion. This sample yields some 250,000 clones, of which around 92% are seen a single time; around 0.5% belongs to the top ten. The table lists this clone with a count of one. Its specificity is unknown. The CDR3 is 15 amino acids. The V segment lost 4 bases and the J segment 2 bases; nucleotides outside the gene matches: 6. Germline V CDR1 and CDR2: LGHNA, YNFKEQ. The sequencing used peripheral blood, collected 28 days after the second AZD1222 dose. The source of this sequence is an adult who received the AZD1222 COVID-19 vaccine. The chain uses TRBV4-2 and TRBJ2-3, with 7 bases that match TRBD1. CDR3 region: CASSPGTATTDTQYF. CDR3 sequence (DNA): TGTGCCAGCAGCCCTGGGACAGCCACCACAGATACGCAGTATTTT.